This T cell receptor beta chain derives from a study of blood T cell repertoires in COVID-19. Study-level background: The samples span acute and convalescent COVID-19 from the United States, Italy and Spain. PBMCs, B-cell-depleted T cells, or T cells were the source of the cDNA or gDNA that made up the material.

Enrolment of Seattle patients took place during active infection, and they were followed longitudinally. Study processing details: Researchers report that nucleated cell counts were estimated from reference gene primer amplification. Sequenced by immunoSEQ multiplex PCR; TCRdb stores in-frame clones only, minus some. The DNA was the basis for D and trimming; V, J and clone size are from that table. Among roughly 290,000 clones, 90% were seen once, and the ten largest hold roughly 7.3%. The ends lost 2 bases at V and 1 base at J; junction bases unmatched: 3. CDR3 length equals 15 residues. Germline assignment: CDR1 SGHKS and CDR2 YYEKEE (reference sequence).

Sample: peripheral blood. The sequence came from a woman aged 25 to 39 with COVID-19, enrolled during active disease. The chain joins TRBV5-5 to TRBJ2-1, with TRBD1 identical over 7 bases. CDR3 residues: CASSLGGSSYNEQFF. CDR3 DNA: TGTGCCAGCAGCTTAGGGGGCTCGTCCTACAATGAGCAGTTCTTC.